This TCR beta chain was recovered during a study of T cell repertoires in cytomegalovirus infection. TCRdb redid the calling of the reads with MiXCR, one entry per CDR3 protein. Among 700,000 to 850,000 distinct CDR3 sequences listed, approximately 30% were seen once. This clonotype was counted a few times. Its antigen is currently unknown. Sample: cultured CD8+ T cells from PBMCs, taken from culture after CMV antigen stimulation. The TCR sequence derives from a human donor in good health (CMV status not recorded). Some clones in this sample may be carry-over from other donors' samples.

The DNA for the CDR3 is TGTGCCACCACCCCAGGGGATAGTTATGGCTACACCTTC. This encodes CATTPGDSYGYTF. V gene TRBV28 combines with J gene TRBJ1-2; D might be TRBD1 (6 bases). This CDR3 comprises 13 residues. V was clipped by 10 bases and J by 5 bases, with 17 bases between them. The V gene's germline CDR1 is MDHEN and CDR2 SYDVKM.